This TCR beta chain was retrieved from a study of CD8+CD57+ T cells in acquired aplastic anemia. There are 15 residues in the CDR3. V lost 5 bases and J lost 14, with 27 bases in between. The germline V gene encodes CDR1 SEHNR and CDR2 FQNEAQ (reference sequence). Previously, flow cytometry had revealed CD8+CD57+ cell expansion in the patients chosen for sequencing. Genomic DNA served as template for TCR beta VDJ and CDR3 profiling. Each CDR3 protein is one row after TCRdb ran MiXCR on the reads. The sample records approximately 260,000 distinct CDR3 sequences, approximately 79% being singletons. Broader study findings: Patients showed no significant difference from controls in CD8+ Simpson's diversity.

Concerning this clonotype itself: The antigen is unknown.

Sequenced input: sorted CD4+, CD8+, or CD8+CD57+ T cells (not recorded which) from PBMCs. The V gene is TRBV7-9, the J gene TRBJ1-2; D remains unclear. The source is a human donor with aplastic anemia. The CDR3 loop is CASSIERSGECDETF. In DNA, the CDR3 is TGTGCCAGCAGCATTGAAAGAAGCGGGGAGTGCGATGAGACCTTC.